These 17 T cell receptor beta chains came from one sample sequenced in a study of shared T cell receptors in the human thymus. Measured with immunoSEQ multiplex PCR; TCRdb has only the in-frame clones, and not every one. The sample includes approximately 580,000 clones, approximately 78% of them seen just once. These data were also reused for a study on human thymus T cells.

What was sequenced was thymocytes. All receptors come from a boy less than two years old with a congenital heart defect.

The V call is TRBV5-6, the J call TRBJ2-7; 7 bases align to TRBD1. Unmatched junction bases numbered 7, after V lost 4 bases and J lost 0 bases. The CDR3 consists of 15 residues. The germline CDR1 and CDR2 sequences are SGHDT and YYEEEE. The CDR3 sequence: CASSRGQVTSYEQYF. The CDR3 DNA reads TGTGCCAGCAGCCGTGGACAGGTAACCTCCTACGAGCAGTACTTC.

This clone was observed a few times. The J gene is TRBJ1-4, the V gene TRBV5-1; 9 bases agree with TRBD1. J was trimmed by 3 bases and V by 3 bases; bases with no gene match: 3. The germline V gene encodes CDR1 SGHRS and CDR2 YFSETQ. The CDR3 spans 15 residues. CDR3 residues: CASSSQGAANEKLFF. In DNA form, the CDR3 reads TGCGCCAGCAGCTCACAGGGGGCGGCTAATGAAAAACTGTTTTTT.

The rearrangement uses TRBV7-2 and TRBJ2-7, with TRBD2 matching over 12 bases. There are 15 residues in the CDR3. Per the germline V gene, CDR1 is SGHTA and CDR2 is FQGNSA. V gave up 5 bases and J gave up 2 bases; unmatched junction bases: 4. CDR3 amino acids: CASSPRTSGTYEQYF. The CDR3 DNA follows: TGTGCCAGCAGCCCCCGGACTAGCGGGACCTACGAGCAGTACTTC.

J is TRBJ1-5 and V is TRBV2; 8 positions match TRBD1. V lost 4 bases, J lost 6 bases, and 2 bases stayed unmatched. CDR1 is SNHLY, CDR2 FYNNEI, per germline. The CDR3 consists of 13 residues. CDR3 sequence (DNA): TGTGCCAGCAGTGGGACAGGGTGTCAGCCCCAGCATTTT. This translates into CASSGTGCQPQHF.

The CDR3 spells CASSEKRDRRGEQYF. CDR3 nucleotide sequence: TGTGCCAGCAGTGAAAAAAGGGACCGGCGGGGGGAGCAGTACTTC. This chain uses TRBV2 with TRBJ2-7, with 7 positions matching TRBD2. Germline V lookup: CDR1 SNHLY, CDR2 FYNNEI. The CDR3 length is 15 residues. Germline trimming cut 2 bases from V and 7 bases from J; bases unmatched to any gene: 11. Based on the CDR3 plus reference TRBV2 and TRBJ2-7, the full variable domain is EPEVTQTPSHQVTQMGQEVILRCVPISNHLYFYWYRQILGQKVEFLVSFYNNEISEKSEIFDDQFSVERPDGSNFTLKIRSTKLEDSAMYFCASSEKRDRRGEQYFGPGTRLTVT.

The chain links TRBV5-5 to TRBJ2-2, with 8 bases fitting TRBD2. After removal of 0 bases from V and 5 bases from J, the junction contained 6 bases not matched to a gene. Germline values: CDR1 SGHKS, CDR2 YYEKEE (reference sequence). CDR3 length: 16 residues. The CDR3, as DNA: TGTGCCAGCAGCTTGGCTCGCGGGAGGAGGACCGGGGAGCTGTTTTTT. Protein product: CASSLARGRRTGELFF.

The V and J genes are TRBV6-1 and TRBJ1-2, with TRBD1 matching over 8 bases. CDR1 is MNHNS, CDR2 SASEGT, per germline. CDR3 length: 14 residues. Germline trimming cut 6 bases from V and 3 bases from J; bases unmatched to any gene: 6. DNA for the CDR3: TGTGCCAGCAGGGTAAAACAGGGGGACTATGGCTACACCTTC. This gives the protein CASRVKQGDYGYTF.

The CDR3 nucleotides read TGTGCCAGCAGCCATAAGCGCAGCCCCTCAACTAATGAAAAACTGTTTTTT. Its translation is CASSHKRSPSTNEKLFF. The genes are TRBV4-2 and TRBJ1-4; D remains unclear. Trimming stripped 3 bases from V and 0 bases from J, with 14 bases between. This CDR3 is built from 17 residues. Germline V CDR1 and CDR2: LGHNA, YNFKEQ.

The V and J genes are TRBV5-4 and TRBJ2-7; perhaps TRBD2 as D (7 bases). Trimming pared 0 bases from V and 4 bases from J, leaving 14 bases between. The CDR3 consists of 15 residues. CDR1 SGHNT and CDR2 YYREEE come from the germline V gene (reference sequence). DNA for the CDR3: TGTGCCAGCAGCTTGGGCGGGGGCACCGCTTACGAGCAGTACTTC. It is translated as CASSLGGGTAYEQYF.

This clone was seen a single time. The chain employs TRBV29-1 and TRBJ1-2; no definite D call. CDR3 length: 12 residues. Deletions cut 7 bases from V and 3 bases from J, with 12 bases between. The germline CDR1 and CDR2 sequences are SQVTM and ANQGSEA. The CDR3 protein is CSGTRLYYGYTF. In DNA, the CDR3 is TGCAGCGGCACGCGGCTTTACTATGGCTACACCTTC. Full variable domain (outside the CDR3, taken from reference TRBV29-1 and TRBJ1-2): SAVISQKPSRDICQRGTSLTIQCQVDSQVTMMFWYRQQPGQSLTLIATANQGSEATYESGFVIDKFPISRPNLTFSTLTVSNMSPEDSSIYLCSGTRLYYGYTFGSGTRLTVV.

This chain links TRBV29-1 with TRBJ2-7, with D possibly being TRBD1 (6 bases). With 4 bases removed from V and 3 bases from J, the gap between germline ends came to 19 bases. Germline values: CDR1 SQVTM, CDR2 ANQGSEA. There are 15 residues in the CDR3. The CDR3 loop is CSVGNLYEQGYEQYF. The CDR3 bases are TGCAGCGTTGGAAATTTGTATGAACAGGGCTACGAGCAGTACTTC.

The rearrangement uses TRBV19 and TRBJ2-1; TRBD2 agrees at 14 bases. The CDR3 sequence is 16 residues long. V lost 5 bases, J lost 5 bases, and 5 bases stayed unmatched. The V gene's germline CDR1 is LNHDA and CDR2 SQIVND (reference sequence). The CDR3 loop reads CASSRTSGRIDNEQFF. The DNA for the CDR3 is TGTGCCAGTAGTCGGACTAGCGGGAGGATCGACAATGAGCAGTTCTTC.

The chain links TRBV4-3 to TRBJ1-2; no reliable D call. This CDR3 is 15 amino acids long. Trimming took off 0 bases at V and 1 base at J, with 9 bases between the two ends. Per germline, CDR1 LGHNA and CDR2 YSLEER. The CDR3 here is CASSQDYSSNYGYTF. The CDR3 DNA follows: TGCGCCAGCAGCCAAGATTACAGTAGTAACTATGGCTACACCTTC.

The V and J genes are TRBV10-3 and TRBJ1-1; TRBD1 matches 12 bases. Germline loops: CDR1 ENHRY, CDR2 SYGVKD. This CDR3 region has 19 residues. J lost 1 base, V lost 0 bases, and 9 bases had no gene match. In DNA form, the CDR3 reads TGTGCCATCAGTGAGTCAGTGGGGACAGGGGGCCTCGCGAACACTGAAGCTTTCTTT. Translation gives CAISESVGTGGLANTEAFF.

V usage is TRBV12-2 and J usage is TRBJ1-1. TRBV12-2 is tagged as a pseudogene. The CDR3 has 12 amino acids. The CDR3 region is CASRLGSTEAFF. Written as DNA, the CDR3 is TGTGCAAGTCGCTTAGGGAGCACTGAAGCTTTCTTT.

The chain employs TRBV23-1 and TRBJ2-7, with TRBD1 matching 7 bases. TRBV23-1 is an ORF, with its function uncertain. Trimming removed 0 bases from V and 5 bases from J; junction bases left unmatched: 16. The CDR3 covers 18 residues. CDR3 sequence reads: CASSQSVKGASVGHEQYF. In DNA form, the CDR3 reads TGCGCCAGCAGTCAATCGGTTAAGGGGGCCTCTGTTGGCCACGAGCAGTACTTC.

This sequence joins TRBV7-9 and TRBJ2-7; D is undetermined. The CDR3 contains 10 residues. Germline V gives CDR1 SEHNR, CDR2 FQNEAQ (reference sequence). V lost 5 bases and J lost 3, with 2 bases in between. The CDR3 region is CASSLYEQYF. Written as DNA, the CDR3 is TGTGCCAGCAGCCTCTACGAGCAGTACTTC.